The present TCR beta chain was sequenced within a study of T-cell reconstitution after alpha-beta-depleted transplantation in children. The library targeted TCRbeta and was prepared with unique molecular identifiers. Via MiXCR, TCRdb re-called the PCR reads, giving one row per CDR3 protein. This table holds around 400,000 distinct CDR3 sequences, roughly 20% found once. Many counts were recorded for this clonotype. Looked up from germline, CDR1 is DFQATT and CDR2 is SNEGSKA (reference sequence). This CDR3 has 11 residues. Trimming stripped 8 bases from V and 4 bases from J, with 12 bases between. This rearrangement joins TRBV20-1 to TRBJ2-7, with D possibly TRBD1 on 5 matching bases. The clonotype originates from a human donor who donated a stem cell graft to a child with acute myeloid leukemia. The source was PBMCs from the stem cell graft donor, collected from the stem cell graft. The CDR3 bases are TGCAGTTCAAGGGGTGGATACGAGCAGTACTTC. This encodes CSSRGGYEQYF.